This TCR beta chain is drawn from a study of blood T cells in healthy people across ages. Trimming removed 9 bases at V and 4 bases at J, with 17 bases between. The CDR3 totals 13 residues. Germline V lookup: CDR1 SGHRS, CDR2 YFSETQ. The authors ran a second PCR of 7 to 11 cycles using a sample-barcoded 5' primer and a J-beta primer mix. In TCRdb, the 5' RACE reads were re-called with MiXCR into one record per CDR3 protein. The profile shows almost 300,000 distinct CDR3 sequences, around 29% of them singletons. Broader study findings: Using unsorted PBMCs precluded a conclusive naive versus antigen-experienced comparison. Donor CMV status, an unknown factor, possibly confounded changes in expanded clonotypes.

On this clonotype itself: Its cognate antigen is unknown.

Individuals who donated were healthy Caucasians from Russia aged roughly 6 to 100. Each sample had at least 6.5 million PBMCs isolated. This clonotype was obtained from a woman in her sixties or seventies in good health. Sequences were obtained from blood. This chain uses TRBV5-1 with TRBJ2-7; D is perhaps TRBD1 or TRBD2 (5 bases each). CDR3 nucleotides: TGCGCCACTGCCCGGGACGCAAAGTACGAGCAGTACTTC. This translates into CATARDAKYEQYF. The variable domain in full, completed from reference TRBV5-1 and TRBJ2-7, reads KAGVTQTPRYLIKTRGQQVTLSCSPISGHRSVSWYQQTPGQGLQFLFEYFSETQRNKGNFPGRFSGRQFSNSRSEMNVSTLELGDSALYLCATARDAKYEQYFGPGTRLTVT.